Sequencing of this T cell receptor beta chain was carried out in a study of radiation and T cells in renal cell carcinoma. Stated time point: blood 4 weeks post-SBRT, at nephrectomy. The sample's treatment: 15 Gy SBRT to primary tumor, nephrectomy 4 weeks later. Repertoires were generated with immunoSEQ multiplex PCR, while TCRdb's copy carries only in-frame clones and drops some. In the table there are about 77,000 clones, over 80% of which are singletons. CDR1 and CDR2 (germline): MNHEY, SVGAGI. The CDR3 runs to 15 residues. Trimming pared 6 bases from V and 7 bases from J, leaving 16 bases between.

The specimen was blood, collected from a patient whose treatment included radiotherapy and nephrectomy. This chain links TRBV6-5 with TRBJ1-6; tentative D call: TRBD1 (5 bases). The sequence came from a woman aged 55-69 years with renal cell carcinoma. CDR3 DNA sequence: TGTGCCAGCAGGCCCCAGGGTATGGGGAATTCACCCCTCCACTTT. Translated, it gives CASRPQGMGNSPLHF.